These 30 T cell receptor beta chains came from one sample sequenced in a study of T cell responses to AZD1222 COVID-19 vaccine. Clones were sequenced by immunoSEQ multiplex PCR, and TCRdb holds only the in-frame ones, with some missing. The sample has 35,000 to 50,000 clones, about 80% seen once. The specimen comprised peripheral blood, sampled 28 days after the second dose of the MenACWY control vaccine. Receptors originate from an adult who received the MenACWY meningococcal vaccine as a control.

V usage is TRBV19 and J usage is TRBJ1-4; tentative D call: TRBD1 (6 bases). The CDR3 totals 14 residues. V was cut by 7 bases and J by 11 bases, with 20 bases left in between. Germline values: CDR1 LNHDA, CDR2 SQIVND (reference sequence). CDR3 bases: TGTGCCAGTAACCCGGGGGGCACGGAGGGGAAACTGTTTTTT. It translates to CASNPGGTEGKLFF.

The chain combines TRBV2 with TRBJ2-3; D is unclear. Trimming stripped 4 bases from V and 2 bases from J, with 10 bases between. CDR1 and CDR2 from the germline V gene are SNHLY and FYNNEI. The CDR3 covers 14 residues. CDR3 in DNA: TGTGCCAGCAGTGGTCCGACCCCCACAGATACGCAGTATTTT. Its protein product is CASSGPTPTDTQYF.

This clone was seen a single time. The CDR3 protein is CAWAQGSRILNTEAFF. DNA for the CDR3: TGTGCCTGGGCACAGGGGTCCCGGATTTTGAACACTGAAGCTTTCTTT. V gene TRBV30 combines with J gene TRBJ1-1; TRBD1 aligns across 7 bases. The V and J ends lost 5 bases and 0 bases, in that order; junction bases with no gene match: 12. CDR1 and CDR2 from the germline V gene are GTSNPN and SVGIG (reference sequence). The CDR3 totals 16 residues.

The V and J genes are TRBV4-1 and TRBJ2-1, with D unclear. Germline V gene sequence: CDR1 MGHRA, CDR2 YSYEKL. This CDR3 has 12 amino acids. Trimming shortened V by 1 base and J by 7 bases, and 5 bases separated the two germline ends. The chain's CDR3 is CASSQVGNEQFF. The CDR3 DNA is TGCGCCAGCAGCCAAGTGGGGAATGAGCAGTTCTTC.

This clone showed up just once. The chain recombines TRBV5-1 with TRBJ1-2; unclear D gene. The CDR3 runs 13 residues. Germline V gives CDR1 SGHRS, CDR2 YFSETQ. Between the trimmed V and J ends, which lost 9 bases and 2 bases, there was a span of 14 bases. The CDR3: CATAIGSNYGYTF. CDR3 coding DNA: TGCGCCACGGCTATAGGGAGCAACTATGGCTACACCTTC.

The gene calls are TRBV7-9 and TRBJ1-1; tentative D call: TRBD1 (6 bases). CDR1 is SEHNR and CDR2 is FQNEAQ in the germline V gene (reference sequence). This CDR3 has 14 residues. V was shortened by 5 bases and J by 1 base, with 11 bases between the two germline ends. The CDR3 region has the DNA TGTGCCAGCAGCCCGAGAGGGGGGAACACTGAAGCTTTCTTT. Amino acids: CASSPRGGNTEAFF.

V and J are TRBV6-2 or TRBV6-3 and TRBJ2-7, with 8 bases fitting TRBD1. This CDR3 spans 15 amino acids. From germline, CDR1 is MNHEY and CDR2 SVGEGT. Trimming removed 3 bases from V and 7 bases from J; junction bases left unmatched: 11. The DNA for the CDR3 is TGTGCCAGCAGTTATTCCGGGACAGGCGCTAAAGAGCAGTACTTC. It translates to CASSYSGTGAKEQYF.

The chain is built from TRBV11-1 and TRBJ2-2; possible D gene TRBD1, 5 bases. V was shortened by 5 bases and J by 5 bases, with 15 bases between the two germline ends. The CDR3 spans 15 residues. From germline, CDR1 is SGHAT and CDR2 FQDESV (reference sequence). This chain's CDR3 is CASSTEPRGTGELFF. The DNA of the CDR3 is TGTGCCAGCAGCACCGAGCCAAGGGGAACCGGGGAGCTGTTTTTT.

J is TRBJ1-6 and V is TRBV5-6, with D hard to call. Germline V gene sequence: CDR1 SGHDT, CDR2 YYEEEE. This CDR3 spans 15 amino acids. The V end was cut by 0 bases, the J end by 10 bases, with 14 bases between. CDR3 in amino acids: CASSLASGFGSPLHF. CDR3 DNA sequence: TGTGCCAGCAGCTTGGCGTCTGGGTTTGGGTCACCCCTCCACTTT.

The chain joins TRBV19 to TRBJ2-4; 12 positions agree with TRBD2. With 5 bases clipped from V and 6 bases from J, the junction kept 11 bases outside the gene matches. The CDR3 contains 17 residues. CDR1 and CDR2 from the germline V gene are LNHDA and SQIVND (reference sequence). The CDR3 loop reads CASSFPTKTSGRNIQYF. As DNA, the CDR3 is TGTGCCAGTAGTTTTCCCACCAAGACTAGCGGGAGAAACATTCAGTACTTC.

This sequence joins TRBV3-1 (or the pseudogene TRBV3-2) and TRBJ1-6; no reliable D call. The CDR3 length is 15 residues. V lost 1 base, J lost 9 bases, and 13 bases lay in between. CDR1 is LGHDT and CDR2 is YNNKEL in the germline V gene (reference sequence). The CDR3 coding sequence is TGTGCCAGCAGCCAAGGGGATAGATTGCGTTCACCCCTCCACTTT. Translation gives CASSQGDRLRSPLHF.

The chain is built from TRBV2 and TRBJ1-4, with a possible D match to TRBD1 (6 bases). The germline V gene encodes CDR1 SNHLY and CDR2 FYNNEI. CDR3 length: 15 amino acids. Trimming pared 4 bases from V and 7 bases from J, leaving 16 bases between. CDR3 amino acids: CASSAGGGIGEKLFF. In DNA, the CDR3 is TGTGCCAGCAGTGCCGGCGGGGGCATTGGTGAAAAACTGTTTTTT.

The rearrangement joins TRBV7-9 to TRBJ1-1, with 7 bases identical to TRBD1. In germline, CDR1 is SEHNR, CDR2 FQNEAQ (reference sequence). This CDR3 region has 15 residues. Losses at the gene ends were 10 bases for V and 1 base for J; bases not matched to a gene: 12. CDR3 nucleotides: TGTGCCACGAACCCATCGACAGGGCAGAACACTGAAGCTTTCTTT. Translating it yields CATNPSTGQNTEAFF. The full variable domain, its missing parts supplied by reference TRBV7-9 and TRBJ1-1, is DTGVSQNPRHKITKRGQNVTFRCDPISEHNRLYWYRQTLGQGPEFLTYFQNEAQLEKSRLLSDRFSAERPKGSFSTLEIQRTEQGDSAMYLCATNPSTGQNTEAFFGQGTRLTVV.

The gene calls are TRBV29-1 and TRBJ2-5; maybe TRBD1 (5 bases). The CDR3 contains 12 residues. The germline V gene has CDR1 SQVTM and CDR2 ANQGSEA. Trimming stripped 1 base from V and 5 bases from J, with 8 bases between. CDR3 sequence reads: CSVEGGAETQYF. CDR3 in DNA: TGCAGCGTTGAAGGGGGCGCGGAGACCCAGTACTTC.

The chain is built from TRBV7-7 and TRBJ2-2; 7 bases agree with TRBD1. The germline gives CDR1 SSHAT, CDR2 FNYEAQ (reference sequence). Trimming took 4 bases from V and 0 from J; bases not matched to a gene: 2. The CDR3 contains 15 residues. CDR3 DNA: TGTGCCAGCAGCTCGCAGGGGGCGAACACCGGGGAGCTGTTTTTT. Its protein product is CASSSQGANTGELFF.

The chain joins TRBV15 to TRBJ1-5, with 7 positions matching TRBD1. The CDR3 loop spans 14 amino acids. Losses at the gene ends were 3 bases for V and 6 bases for J; bases not matched to a gene: 5. CDR1 is LNHNV and CDR2 is YYDKDF in the germline V gene (reference sequence). CDR3 loop: CATSSGTVSQPQHF. The CDR3 region has the DNA TGTGCCACCAGCAGCGGGACAGTGAGTCAGCCCCAGCATTTT.

The V call is TRBV30, the J call TRBJ1-6; D unresolved. The CDR3 has 13 amino acids. V lost 7 bases, J lost 4 bases, and 11 bases lay in between. The germline V gene has CDR1 GTSNPN and CDR2 SVGIG (reference sequence). CDR3 nucleotides: TGTGCCTTTTCCCAGTTTTATAATTCACCCCTCCACTTT. This sequence encodes CAFSQFYNSPLHF.

CDR3 sequence (DNA): TGTGCCAGCAGCGTAGGGGGGATTGCGGGCACAGATACGCAGTATTTT. Protein: CASSVGGIAGTDTQYF. The chain recombines TRBV9 with TRBJ2-3; TRBD1 or TRBD2 may be the D gene (5 bases each). Trimming pared 0 bases from V and 1 base from J, leaving 12 bases between. CDR3 length equals 16 residues. Germline CDR1 reads SGDLS; CDR2 reads YYNGEE. Filled out from reference TRBV9 and TRBJ2-3, the complete variable domain reads DSGVTQTPKHLITATGQRVTLRCSPRSGDLSVYWYQQSLDQGLQFLIQYYNGEERAKGNILERFSAQQFPDLHSELNLSSLELGDSALYFCASSVGGIAGTDTQYFGPGTRLTVL.

This rearrangement joins TRBV6-5 to TRBJ1-2; D is unclear. V was cut by 6 bases and J by 8 bases, with 19 bases left in between. CDR1 is MNHEY, CDR2 SVGAGI, per germline. This CDR3 spans 14 amino acids. The CDR3 DNA is TGTGCCAGCAGAACTACCGGGCCTGGGGAAGGCTACACCTTC. This sequence encodes CASRTTGPGEGYTF.

In nucleotides, the CDR3 is TGTGCTAGTGGTCGGGACAGGGGAACTTTAGAAGCTTTCTTT. Its protein product is CASGRDRGTLEAFF. This sequence joins TRBV12-5 and TRBJ1-1; 10 bases match TRBD1. The CDR3 sequence is 14 residues long. Germline-derived CDR1 and CDR2 are LGHNT and FRNRAP. J lost 8 bases, V lost 5 bases, and 8 bases had no gene match.

This clone was recorded once. This sequence joins TRBV2 and TRBJ2-2, with D uncertain. V lost 5 bases to trimming and J lost 7 bases, with 11 bases between them. This CDR3 is built from 13 residues. CDR1 and CDR2 (germline): SNHLY, FYNNEI. CDR3 in amino acids: CASSFSPGGELFF. The CDR3 DNA sequence: TGTGCCAGCAGTTTCTCCCCGGGCGGGGAGCTGTTTTTT.

As DNA, the CDR3 is TGTGCCAGCAGCTTGGTGGTGCGGGATACGCAGTATTTT. It is translated as CASSLVVRDTQYF. The chain combines TRBV5-6 with TRBJ2-3; D gene uncertain. CDR3 length equals 13 residues. The germline V gene has CDR1 SGHDT and CDR2 YYEEEE. V lost 0 bases, J lost 6 bases, and 8 bases lay in between. Filled out from reference TRBV5-6 and TRBJ2-3, the complete variable domain reads DAGVTQSPTHLIKTRGQQVTLRCSPKSGHDTVSWYQQALGQGPQFIFQYYEEEERQRGNFPDRFSGHQFPNYSSELNVNALLLGDSALYLCASSLVVRDTQYFGPGTRLTVL.

CDR3 in DNA: TGTGCCAGCAGGGATGACAGGCGCTATGGCTACACCTTC. Amino acids: CASRDDRRYGYTF. The rearrangement uses TRBV6-5 and TRBJ1-2; D might be TRBD1 (6 bases). CDR1 and CDR2 from the germline V gene are MNHEY and SVGAGI. The V end lost 6 bases, the J end lost 4 bases, and 12 bases lay between the germline ends. The CDR3 consists of 13 residues.

The chain recombines TRBV5-8 with TRBJ2-7; TRBD2 agrees at 12 bases. This CDR3 is 19 amino acids long. In germline, CDR1 is SGHTS, CDR2 YDEGEE. Losses at the gene ends were 2 bases for V and 7 bases for J; bases not matched to a gene: 19. The CDR3 bases are TGTGCCAGCAGCTTTAGTCACAGGGATGGACTAGCGGGGACTGGAGAGCAGTACTTC. This sequence encodes CASSFSHRDGLAGTGEQYF.

The V gene is TRBV28, the J gene TRBJ1-4; 8 bases are a match to TRBD1. The CDR3 covers 15 residues. Germline loops: CDR1 MDHEN, CDR2 SYDVKM. After removal of 7 bases from V and 7 bases from J, the junction contained 11 bases not matched to a gene. The DNA for the CDR3 is TGTGCCAGCATCAACAGGGGGTCGGTCGGTGAAAAACTGTTTTTT. This sequence encodes CASINRGSVGEKLFF.

The rearrangement uses TRBV28 and TRBJ2-7; TRBD2 might be the D (6 bases). CDR1 is MDHEN, CDR2 SYDVKM, per germline. V dropped 8 bases and J dropped 4 bases, with 15 bases sitting between them. This CDR3 contains 13 residues. CDR3 DNA: TGTGCCAGCCGGGAGACTATAAGGTACGAGCAGTACTTC. Encoded protein: CASRETIRYEQYF.

As regards this clone: A much larger clone sits a single nucleotide away, making a read error possible. V usage is TRBV3-1 (or the pseudogene TRBV3-2) and J usage is TRBJ2-2; 9 bases align to TRBD2. Germline CDR1 and CDR2: LGHDT and YNNKEL (reference sequence). Unmatched junction bases numbered 14, after V lost 11 bases and J lost 7 bases. This CDR3 has 15 amino acids. CDR3 in amino acids: CAPSSGAGGGGELFF. The CDR3 DNA follows: TGTGCCCCCAGCTCCGGGGCGGGGGGGGGCGGGGAGCTGTTTTTT.

The chain couples TRBV28 to TRBJ2-3, with TRBD1 as a possible D gene (5 bases). This CDR3 contains 15 residues. With 6 bases removed from V and 6 bases from J, the gap between germline ends came to 19 bases. Germline lookup yields CDR1 MDHEN and CDR2 SYDVKM. This CDR3 is CASSRGNRQLDTQYF. CDR3 DNA: TGTGCCAGCAGCCGTGGGAACAGACAGCTTGATACGCAGTATTTT.

The rearrangement links TRBV7-2 to TRBJ1-5; the match to TRBD1 covers 8 bases. The junction had 2 bases not matched to a gene; V was cut back by 8 bases and J by 5 bases. The CDR3 runs 12 residues. CDR1 and CDR2 from the germline V gene are SGHTA and FQGNSA. The CDR3 sequence: CASGQGYQPQHF. The CDR3 nucleotides are TGTGCCAGCGGACAGGGTTATCAGCCCCAGCATTTT.

The chain carries TRBV19 and TRBJ2-2; 11 bases align to TRBD2. The CDR3 is made up of 16 amino acids. Trimming cost V 7 bases and J 0 bases; bases outside gene matches: 4. Germline V gives CDR1 LNHDA, CDR2 SQIVND (reference sequence). CDR3 sequence: CASKLLAGANTGELFF. The CDR3 DNA reads as TGTGCCAGTAAACTACTAGCGGGGGCGAACACCGGGGAGCTGTTTTTT.